Each of the 19 T cell receptor beta chains below was sequenced from the same sample in a study of T cells after yellow fever vaccination. One entry per CDR3 protein results from TCRdb running MiXCR on the 5' RACE reads. The sample comprises 400,000 or so distinct CDR3 sequences, roughly 6.2% of which are singletons, and about 15% rests with the top ten. The sequenced sample was PBMCs, obtained 5 days after the yellow fever booster vaccination. These receptors all stem from a man younger than 45 who received the YFV17D yellow fever vaccine.

This clonotype appeared a few times. The chain combines TRBV14 with TRBJ2-1; TRBD1 might be the D (6 bases). Trimming took off 3 bases at V and 6 bases at J, with 15 bases between the two ends. The CDR3 is 15 amino acids. CDR1 and CDR2 from the germline V gene are SGHDN and FVKESK. The CDR3 region has the DNA TGTGCCAGCAGCCATCACCGAGAAGGGGGCAATGAGCAGTTCTTC. This translates into CASSHHREGGNEQFF.

This clonotype was observed a few times. The chain employs TRBV20-1 and TRBJ2-1; 9 nucleotides agree with TRBD2. The CDR3 covers 16 residues. CDR1 is DFQATT, CDR2 SNEGSKA, per germline (reference sequence). V dropped 3 bases and J dropped 1; count of bases not matched to a gene: 7. CDR3 sequence reads: CSASRAGGPSYNEQFF. DNA of the CDR3: TGCAGTGCTAGTCGGGCGGGAGGGCCTTCCTACAATGAGCAGTTCTTC.

This rearrangement joins TRBV29-1 to TRBJ2-1; D may be TRBD1 or TRBD2 (5 bases each). The CDR3 loop spans 16 amino acids. The V and J ends lost 0 bases and 4 bases respectively, with 16 bases between them. Per the germline V gene, CDR1 is SQVTM and CDR2 is ANQGSEA. CDR3 in DNA: TGCAGCGTTGAAGACCCGTCCTGGGGCGGGTACAATGAGCAGTTCTTC. It specifies CSVEDPSWGGYNEQFF.

This clonotype was seen many times. The gene calls are TRBV12-3 or TRBV12-4 and TRBJ2-5; D is unclear. CDR3 length: 13 amino acids. Trimming took off 7 bases at V and 1 base at J, with 10 bases between the two ends. The CDR3 sequence: CASKLTAQETQYF. DNA of the CDR3: TGTGCCAGCAAACTGACGGCCCAAGAGACCCAGTACTTC.

This clonotype appeared a few times. The rearrangement links TRBV10-3 to TRBJ2-7; D is unclear. The germline CDR1 and CDR2 sequences are ENHRY and SYGVKD. Deletions cut 3 bases from V and 4 bases from J, with 10 bases between. This CDR3 spans 13 amino acids. CDR3 bases: TGTGCCATCAGTGATAGGGCAGTATACGAGCAGTACTTC. Protein product: CAISDRAVYEQYF.

V and J are TRBV7-9 and TRBJ1-2; 9 nucleotides line up with TRBD1. Trimming took 5 bases from V and 6 from J; bases not matched to a gene: 7. CDR3 size: 14 residues. Germline CDR1 is SEHNR and CDR2 is FQNEAQ (reference sequence). CDR3 nucleotide sequence: TGTGCCAGCAGCGCAAAGACAGGGGGTAATGGCTACACCTTC. It specifies CASSAKTGGNGYTF.

This clonotype was seen only a few times. V gene TRBV6-6 combines with J gene TRBJ2-1; D is unresolved. The length of the CDR3 is 13 residues. In germline, CDR1 is MNHNY, CDR2 SVGAGI (reference sequence). V was cut by 7 bases and J by 15 bases, with 22 bases left in between. For the CDR3, the DNA is TGTGCCAGCAAATTTTCGACCTCAGGTCCTCTGTTCTTC. It translates to CASKFSTSGPLFF.

A few counts support this clonotype. The chain joins TRBV20-1 to TRBJ2-5, with 12 bases fitting TRBD2. Looked up from germline, CDR1 is DFQATT and CDR2 is SNEGSKA (reference sequence). The CDR3 totals 17 residues. V lost 6 bases, J lost 4 bases, and 15 bases stayed unmatched. In DNA, the CDR3 is TGCAGTGCCGGAGGTCCGGGACTAGCGGGTCGAGGAGAGACCCAGTACTTC. Translated: CSAGGPGLAGRGETQYF.

Many counts were recorded for this clonotype. V usage is TRBV7-2 and J usage is TRBJ2-1; 10 bases agree with TRBD2. This CDR3 is built from 12 residues. Trimming removed 0 bases from V and 15 bases from J; junction bases left unmatched: 2. Germline CDR1 SGHTA, CDR2 FQGNSA. The CDR3 nucleotides read TGTGCCAGCAGCTTAGCCCTAGCGGGAGCGTTCTTC. Residues: CASSLALAGAFF.

The rearrangement links TRBV20-1 to TRBJ2-2; 10 bases fit TRBD2. Germline loops: CDR1 DFQATT, CDR2 SNEGSKA (reference sequence). The CDR3 has 17 residues. The trim removed 5 bases at V and 4 bases at J, leaving 13 bases unmatched. The DNA of the CDR3 is TGCAGTGCTCTGCCTAGCGGGAGAGGAAAGAGCACCGGGGAGCTGTTTTTT. Its translation is CSALPSGRGKSTGELFF.

This chain uses TRBV6-5 with TRBJ2-7; tentatively, D is TRBD1 (6 bases). Germline V lookup: CDR1 MNHEY, CDR2 SVGAGI. Trimming shortened V by 4 bases and J by 2 bases, and 12 bases separated the two germline ends. The CDR3 extends over 14 amino acids. As DNA, the CDR3 is TGTGCCAGCAGTTCGGACAGCCTACCCTACGAGCAGTACTTC. Translated, it gives CASSSDSLPYEQYF.

This clonotype was picked up a small number of times. V usage is TRBV28 and J usage is TRBJ2-5, with a weak D call TRBD1 (6 bases). Trimming shortened V by 7 bases and J by 5 bases, and 11 bases separated the two germline ends. This CDR3 region has 12 residues. Germline loops: CDR1 MDHEN, CDR2 SYDVKM. The CDR3 bases are TGTGCCAGCATGAGGGGGTACGAGACCCAGTACTTC. Its translation is CASMRGYETQYF. The variable domain in full, with the rest retrieved from reference TRBV28 and TRBJ2-5, is DVKVTQSSRYLVKRTGEKVFLECVQDMDHENMFWYRQDPGLGLRLIYFSYDVKMKEKGDIPEGYSVSREKKERFSLILESASTNQTSMYLCASMRGYETQYFGPGTRLLVL.

This chain uses TRBV3-1 with TRBJ2-2, with D unresolved. V was pared by 0 bases and J by 4 bases, with 9 bases between. The length of the CDR3 is 15 residues. In germline, CDR1 is LGHDT, CDR2 YNNKEL (reference sequence). The CDR3 DNA follows: TGTGCCAGCAGCCAAGATAACGAGTCCACCGGGGAGCTGTTTTTT. It specifies CASSQDNESTGELFF. Filled out from reference TRBV3-1 and TRBJ2-2, the complete variable domain reads DTAVSQTPKYLVTQMGNDKSIKCEQNLGHDTMYWYKQDSKKFLKIMFSYNNKELIINETVPNRFSPKSPDKAHLNLHINSLELGDSAVYFCASSQDNESTGELFFGEGSRLTVL.

This clonotype was seen only a few times. As DNA, the CDR3 is TGCAGTGCTAAACAGGGGGAAGAAAAACTGTTTTTT. Amino acid sequence: CSAKQGEEKLFF. The J gene is TRBJ1-4, the V gene TRBV20-1; TRBD1 matches at 8 bases. The CDR3 runs 12 residues. V was pared by 4 bases and J by 8 bases, with 3 bases of the junction left unmatched. Germline V gives CDR1 DFQATT, CDR2 SNEGSKA (reference sequence).

This clonotype was detected many times. The J gene is TRBJ2-4, the V gene TRBV18, with D unresolved. V was clipped by 2 bases and J by 7 bases, with 6 bases between them. Germline CDR1 and CDR2: KGHSH and LQKENI. The CDR3 contains 12 residues. The CDR3 coding sequence is TGTGCCAGCTCACCAGCAGAGAACATTCAGTACTTC. It encodes CASSPAENIQYF. Supplemented by reference TRBV18 and TRBJ2-4, the full variable domain reads NAGVMQNPRHLVRRRGQEARLRCSPMKGHSHVYWYRQLPEEGLKFMVYLQKENIIDESGMPKERFSAEFPKEGPSILRIQQVVRGDSAAYFCASSPAENIQYFGAGTRLSVL.

At least ten counts were recorded for this clonotype. J is TRBJ2-2 and V is TRBV28, with D perhaps TRBD1 (5 bases). Germline CDR1 reads MDHEN; CDR2 reads SYDVKM. The CDR3 consists of 14 residues. The ends were cut back, 7 bases at V and 0 bases at J, with 9 bases in the middle. CDR3 sequence: CASILQANTGELFF. The CDR3 bases are TGTGCCAGCATCTTACAGGCGAACACCGGGGAGCTGTTTTTT. Using reference TRBV28 and TRBJ2-2 for the parts outside the CDR3, the full variable domain is DVKVTQSSRYLVKRTGEKVFLECVQDMDHENMFWYRQDPGLGLRLIYFSYDVKMKEKGDIPEGYSVSREKKERFSLILESASTNQTSMYLCASILQANTGELFFGEGSRLTVL.

V gene TRBV29-1 combines with J gene TRBJ2-5; 9 positions match TRBD2. The CDR3 extends over 14 amino acids. From germline, CDR1 is SQVTM and CDR2 ANQGSEA. The junction had 5 bases not matched to a gene; V was cut back by 4 bases and J by 2 bases. Written as DNA, the CDR3 is TGCAGCGTTGTGCCTAGCGGGACGCAAGAGACCCAGTACTTC. Its translation: CSVVPSGTQETQYF.

This rearrangement joins TRBV20-1 to TRBJ1-1, with D hard to call. With 2 bases removed from V and 11 bases from J, the gap between germline ends came to 18 bases. Germline V gene sequence: CDR1 DFQATT, CDR2 SNEGSKA (reference sequence). The CDR3 is made up of 13 amino acids. CDR3 nucleotides: TGCAGTGCTAGACTCCTACCTGACCTTGGGGCTTTCTTT. Translation: CSARLLPDLGAFF.

This clonotype occurred many times. This chain uses TRBV18 with TRBJ2-2; D gene uncertain. CDR3 size: 15 residues. V lost 2 bases, J lost 2 bases, and 9 bases lay in between. CDR1 and CDR2 (germline): KGHSH, LQKENI. Here the CDR3 reads CASSPGTLNTGELFF. In DNA, the CDR3 is TGTGCCAGCTCACCAGGCACCCTCAACACCGGGGAGCTGTTTTTT.